The 18 T cell receptor beta chains below were found in one sample sequenced in a study of regulatory T cells in long-lasting Graves disease. Time point in this sample: newly diagnosed GD, antithyroid drugs for less than 3 months. RNA from PBMCs was the source of the TCR library. Arm-PCR of CDR3 regions with iRepertoire HTBI primers generated TCR beta libraries. TCRdb analysed the multiplex PCR reads with MiXCR anew, one entry per CDR3 protein. The data contain some 400,000 distinct CDR3 sequences, about 15% of them singletons. These records were also assigned to another study, of T cells in Graves' hyperthyroidism and ophthalmopathy.

The sample consisted of peripheral blood mononuclear cells (PBMCs), taken at new diagnosis, from a patient treated with antithyroid drugs. These TCRs come from a young woman with Graves disease.

The sample holds many counts of this clonotype. The J gene is TRBJ2-3, the V gene TRBV24-1, with D uncertain. Germline CDR1 is KGHDR and CDR2 is SFDVKD. Trimming cost V 6 bases and J 1 base, with 4 bases left between them. CDR3 length: 12 residues. The CDR3 sequence is CATSSGTDTQYF. The CDR3 nucleotides read TGTGCCACCAGTTCGGGCACAGATACGCAGTATTTT.

This clonotype showed up many times. This chain joins TRBV3-1 and TRBJ1-1; D gene uncertain. The CDR3 is 14 residues long. Germline assignment: CDR1 LGHDT and CDR2 YNNKEL (reference sequence). V was clipped by 3 bases and J by 0 bases, with 8 bases between them. CDR3 residues: CASSQDGLNTEAFF. For the CDR3, the DNA is TGTGCCAGCAGCCAGGATGGATTGAACACTGAAGCTTTCTTT.

This clonotype was counted ten times or more. V and J are TRBV2 and TRBJ2-5, with a weak D call TRBD2 (5 bases). This CDR3 is 14 amino acids long. Germline V gene data show CDR1 as SNHLY and CDR2 as FYNNEI. Trimming cost V 2 bases and J 3 bases, with 10 bases left between them. As DNA, the CDR3 is TGTGCCAGCAGTGAAAGACTATTAGAAGAGACCCAGTACTTC. Protein: CASSERLLEETQYF.

This clonotype was seen at least ten times. This chain uses TRBV20-1 with TRBJ2-1; 11 positions agree with TRBD2. V shed 1 base, J shed 5 bases, and the junction held 4 bases outside the gene matches. CDR1 and CDR2 from the germline V gene are DFQATT and SNEGSKA (reference sequence). This CDR3 spans 15 amino acids. The CDR3 protein is CSARGTSGLHNEQFF. The CDR3 DNA reads as TGCAGTGCTAGAGGGACTAGCGGGTTACACAATGAGCAGTTCTTC.

The J gene is TRBJ2-5, the V gene TRBV29-1; 15 nucleotides align to TRBD2. CDR1 and CDR2 from the germline V gene are SQVTM and ANQGSEA. The CDR3 runs 16 residues. V lost 5 bases, J lost 1 base, and 5 bases stayed unmatched. The CDR3 DNA reads as TGCAGCGTTTCGGGACTAGCGGGAGGCTTCCAAGAGACCCAGTACTTC. The encoded protein is CSVSGLAGGFQETQYF.

Ten or more counts support this clonotype. The chain combines TRBV7-8 with TRBJ2-1; D not certain. Germline V gives CDR1 SGHVS, CDR2 FQNEAQ. This CDR3 comprises 13 residues. With 1 base removed from V and 6 bases from J, the gap between germline ends came to 7 bases. The CDR3: CASSLGRFNEQFF. In DNA form, the CDR3 reads TGTGCCAGCAGCTTAGGCCGGTTCAATGAGCAGTTCTTC.

Many counts were recorded for this clonotype. This rearrangement joins TRBV11-2 to TRBJ2-7; no clear D gene. Germline assignment: CDR1 SGHAT and CDR2 FQNNGV. The CDR3 loop spans 13 amino acids. V was cut by 0 bases and J by 6 bases, with 9 bases left in between. CDR3 sequence reads: CASSLESRVEQYF. CDR3 nucleotide sequence: TGTGCCAGCAGCTTAGAGAGCCGGGTCGAGCAGTACTTC.

This clonotype has only a few counts. This sequence joins TRBV19 and TRBJ2-3, with D unresolved. Trimming removed 10 bases at V and 4 bases at J, with 18 bases between. Germline V CDR1 and CDR2: LNHDA, SQIVND (reference sequence). The CDR3 length is 14 residues. Here the CDR3 reads CATTTASVSDTQYF. The CDR3, as DNA: TGTGCCACCACGACGGCTAGTGTCTCAGATACGCAGTATTTT.

This clonotype has at least ten counts. V and J are TRBV6-2 or TRBV6-3 and TRBJ2-7, with 7 bases fitting TRBD2. V trimming: 0 bases; J trimming: 4 bases; junction bases outside the gene matches: 6. The CDR3 runs 15 residues. In germline, CDR1 is MNHEY, CDR2 SVGEGT. The CDR3 loop reads CASSYSAGVNYEQYF. CDR3 in DNA: TGTGCCAGCAGTTACTCGGCGGGAGTGAATTACGAGCAGTACTTC.

Ten or more counts support this clonotype. The chain couples TRBV24-1 to TRBJ2-7; TRBD2 matches 10 bases. CDR1 and CDR2 from the germline V gene are KGHDR and SFDVKD. The length of the CDR3 is 15 residues. V shed 3 bases, J shed 5 bases, and the junction held 6 bases outside the gene matches. The CDR3 DNA sequence: TGTGCCACCAGTGATCCAAGCGGGAGGGTCCACGAGCAGTACTTC. Residues: CATSDPSGRVHEQYF.

In its sample, this clonotype was seen a few times. The J gene is TRBJ2-7, the V gene TRBV25-1; 9 positions match TRBD2. CDR1 is MGHDK and CDR2 is SYGVNS in the germline V gene. This CDR3 is built from 12 residues. Germline trimming cut 10 bases from V and 3 bases from J; bases unmatched to any gene: 4. The CDR3: CATTSGLYEQYF. Here the CDR3 DNA reads TGTGCCACGACTAGCGGACTCTACGAGCAGTACTTC.

The V gene is TRBV18, the J gene TRBJ1-1; the D is unclear. The CDR3 has 13 residues. Germline values: CDR1 KGHSH, CDR2 LQKENI. With 3 bases removed from V and 4 bases from J, the gap between germline ends came to 9 bases. CDR3 residues: CASSPLGSTEAFF. The DNA of the CDR3 is TGTGCCAGCTCACCCCTCGGATCCACTGAAGCTTTCTTT.

The CDR3 region has the DNA TGCGCCAGCAGCCGCCAACTAGCGGGAAGGAATGGAGGGGAGCTGTTTTTT. Protein: CASSRQLAGRNGGELFF. The V call is TRBV4-1, the J call TRBJ2-2; 10 bases agree with TRBD2. Germline V CDR1 and CDR2: MGHRA, YSYEKL. The CDR3 covers 17 residues. Germline trimming cut 4 bases from V and 8 bases from J; bases unmatched to any gene: 13.

On this clonotype: Being one base from a much bigger clone, this may be a read error. No conserved phenylalanine or tryptophan is present at the end of the CDR3, so a read error is the likely explanation. V and J are TRBV11-2 and TRBJ2-7; 10 bases are a match to TRBD1. The CDR3 spans 17 residues. V dropped 5 bases and J dropped 5; count of bases not matched to a gene: 15. CDR1 and CDR2 from the germline V gene are SGHAT and FQNNGV. The CDR3 here is CASSPHGTGAVENEQYL. CDR3 DNA sequence: TGTGCCAGCAGCCCACACGGGACAGGGGCGGTCGAAAACGAGCAGTACCTC.

The chain has TRBV14 and TRBJ2-7, with 11 bases fitting TRBD2. The CDR3 runs 15 residues. CDR1 SGHDN and CDR2 FVKESK come from the germline V gene. V lost 1 base and J lost 2; bases outside the gene matches: 1. CDR3 sequence: CASSQVAGGTYEQYF. The CDR3, as DNA: TGTGCCAGCAGCCAAGTAGCGGGAGGGACCTACGAGCAGTACTTC.

This clonotype was seen at least ten times. The chain combines TRBV20-1 with TRBJ2-7, with TRBD2 matching 7 bases. The trim removed 3 bases at V and 1 base at J, leaving 9 bases unmatched. The CDR3 runs 15 residues. Germline values: CDR1 DFQATT, CDR2 SNEGSKA (reference sequence). This CDR3 is CSARKAAGLSYEQYF. In nucleotides, the CDR3 is TGCAGTGCTAGGAAGGCAGCGGGACTGTCCTACGAGCAGTACTTC.

This clonotype occurred a few times. The chain carries TRBV27 and TRBJ1-5; D call uncertain. V lost 3 bases, J lost 0 bases, and 6 bases lay in between. The CDR3 loop spans 14 amino acids. Germline V CDR1 and CDR2: MNHEY, SMNVEV (reference sequence). The CDR3 sequence: CASSFSNSNQPQHF. CDR3 DNA: TGTGCCAGCAGTTTCTCTAATAGCAATCAGCCCCAGCATTTT.

This clonotype was counted at least ten times. The chain couples TRBV20-1 to TRBJ2-1, with D tentatively TRBD1 (6 bases). The V and J ends lost 1 base and 12 bases respectively, with 16 bases between them. Germline values: CDR1 DFQATT, CDR2 SNEGSKA (reference sequence). This CDR3 has 13 amino acids. Here the CDR3 DNA reads TGCAGTGCTAGAGGTGATACAGGGATCGTGCAGTTCTTC. Translating gives CSARGDTGIVQFF.